The 26 T cell receptor beta chains listed next were all sequenced from one sample in a study of technical replicates of blood from a handful of donors. Using immunoSEQ multiplex PCR, the repertoire was profiled, and TCRdb retains in-frame clones only, with some absent. This sample carries tens of thousands of clones, around 96% of them seen once, and the ten largest clones take approximately 0.4%. Input material: T cells isolated from PBMCs. Receptors were obtained from a human donor in good health.

This chain joins TRBV15 and TRBJ2-7, with TRBD2 matching over 12 bases. Germline CDR1 is LNHNV and CDR2 is YYDKDF (reference sequence). The V segment lost 0 bases and the J segment 5 bases; nucleotides outside the gene matches: 5. The CDR3 extends over 16 amino acids. Here the CDR3 reads CATSRDRGLAGNEQYF. The CDR3 coding sequence is TGTGCCACCAGCAGAGATAGAGGACTAGCGGGGAACGAGCAGTACTTC.

The chain employs TRBV6-1 and TRBJ1-5; D not certain. This CDR3 comprises 14 residues. The germline V gene encodes CDR1 MNHNS and CDR2 SASEGT. Trimming cost V 0 bases and J 4 bases, with 7 bases left between them. Here the CDR3 DNA reads TGTGCCAGCAGTGAAGCAGGAGGAAATCAGCCCCAGCATTTT. Its protein product is CASSEAGGNQPQHF.

This clone showed up just once. CDR3 loop: CAAGGPEAFF. CDR3 DNA sequence: TGTGCCGCGGGGGGGCCTGAAGCTTTCTTT. The chain couples TRBV6-5 to TRBJ1-1, with D perhaps TRBD1 (6 bases). This CDR3 contains 10 residues. Germline CDR1 reads MNHEY; CDR2 reads SVGAGI. V lost 11 bases to trimming and J lost 6 bases, with 10 bases between them.

This clone was observed a few times. The chain couples TRBV5-1 to TRBJ1-1, with TRBD1 matching 9 bases. V lost 4 bases to trimming and J lost 2 bases; unmatched junction nucleotides: 6. The CDR3 runs to 15 residues. CDR1 is SGHRS and CDR2 is YFSETQ in the germline V gene. CDR3 sequence (DNA): TGCGCCAGCAGCGCCGGGGACAGGGCTAACACTGAAGCTTTCTTT. It specifies CASSAGDRANTEAFF.

The chain couples TRBV14 to TRBJ2-7; weak D call: TRBD2 (5 bases). Trimming cost V 3 bases and J 4 bases, with 16 bases left between them. This CDR3 comprises 15 residues. Germline values: CDR1 SGHDN, CDR2 FVKESK. CDR3 nucleotides: TGTGCCAGCAGCCAGCTACCTAGCAGTTCATACGAGCAGTACTTC. This translates into CASSQLPSSSYEQYF.

The chain is built from TRBV5-6 and TRBJ1-4, with 10 positions matching TRBD1. This CDR3 has 16 amino acids. Germline V gene lookup returns CDR1 SGHDT and CDR2 YYEEEE. J was trimmed by 4 bases and V by 4 bases; bases with no gene match: 7. The CDR3, as DNA: TGTGCCAGCAGCCGCGACAGGGGGCTAGGTAATGAAAAACTGTTTTTT. This gives the protein CASSRDRGLGNEKLFF.

The chain couples TRBV5-4 to TRBJ1-1; 9 bases map to TRBD1. J lost 1 base, V lost 4 bases, and 11 bases had no gene match. Per the germline V gene, CDR1 is SGHNT and CDR2 is YYREEE (reference sequence). This CDR3 region has 17 residues. The CDR3 nucleotides are TGTGCCAGCAGCGGGGACAGGGCGGTTTGGGAGAACACTGAAGCTTTCTTT. Amino acid sequence: CASSGDRAVWENTEAFF.

The chain carries TRBV29-1 and TRBJ2-7, with a possible D match to TRBD1 (6 bases). This CDR3 is built from 13 residues. Germline V gives CDR1 SQVTM, CDR2 ANQGSEA. V was trimmed by 3 bases and J by 4 bases, leaving 13 bases between them. Here the CDR3 reads CSVDRGGSYEQYF. CDR3 sequence (DNA): TGCAGCGTTGACAGGGGCGGATCTTACGAGCAGTACTTC.

The chain employs TRBV10-3 and TRBJ1-2; 10 nucleotides line up with TRBD1. This CDR3 contains 15 residues. Per the germline V gene, CDR1 is ENHRY and CDR2 is SYGVKD. The J segment lost 6 bases and the V segment lost 2 bases, leaving 6 bases of the junction unmatched. As DNA, the CDR3 is TGTGCCATCAGTGAGGTACCCGGGACAGGGGATGGCTACACCTTC. It yields the protein CAISEVPGTGDGYTF.

The chain couples TRBV6-6 to TRBJ1-4, with 9 bases fitting TRBD1. This CDR3 comprises 15 residues. V dropped 2 bases and J dropped 7; count of bases not matched to a gene: 5. Germline assignment: CDR1 MNHNY and CDR2 SVGAGI (reference sequence). Written as DNA, the CDR3 is TGTGCCAGCAGTTACCCGGGACAGGGAGCTGAAAAACTGTTTTTT. This gives the protein CASSYPGQGAEKLFF.

The genes are TRBV6-5 and TRBJ2-7, with a weak D call TRBD1 (5 bases). CDR1 MNHEY and CDR2 SVGAGI come from the germline V gene. V was pared by 0 bases and J by 0 bases, with 9 bases between. This CDR3 has 15 amino acids. The CDR3 coding sequence is TGTGCCAGCAGTTACTCGTCAGACAGCTCCTACGAGCAGTACTTC. This codes for CASSYSSDSSYEQYF.

This chain joins TRBV11-2 and TRBJ2-7; D is uncertain. Between the trimmed V and J ends, which lost 5 bases and 4 bases, there was a span of 12 bases. The V gene's germline CDR1 is SGHAT and CDR2 FQNNGV. The CDR3 runs to 13 residues. The CDR3 DNA sequence: TGTGCCAGCAGCGTCGGGTCCCATTACGAGCAGTACTTC. This translates into CASSVGSHYEQYF.

The chain carries TRBV7-3 and TRBJ2-1; D is uncertain. V lost 3 bases, J lost 0 bases, and 9 bases lay in between. There are 15 residues in the CDR3. The germline CDR1 and CDR2 sequences are SGHTA and FQGTGA. The CDR3 here is CASSFTGPSYNEQFF. In nucleotides, the CDR3 is TGTGCCAGCAGCTTTACGGGTCCCTCCTACAATGAGCAGTTCTTC.

In this sample, this clone turned up a few times. The chain recombines TRBV9 with TRBJ1-1; D perhaps matches TRBD1 (6 bases). The length of the CDR3 is 13 residues. Germline CDR1 reads SGDLS; CDR2 reads YYNGEE. The ends were cut back, 0 bases at V and 3 bases at J, with 6 bases in the middle. The DNA of the CDR3 is TGTGCCAGCAGCGTAGAGGGGGACACTGAAGCTTTCTTT. Translation: CASSVEGDTEAFF.

The chain joins TRBV5-4 to TRBJ2-2; maybe TRBD2 (5 bases). The V and J ends lost 0 bases and 4 bases respectively, with 10 bases between them. This CDR3 region has 15 residues. Germline V gives CDR1 SGHNT, CDR2 YYREEE (reference sequence). The CDR3 sequence is CASSLELASTGELFF. The CDR3 DNA reads TGTGCCAGCAGCTTGGAATTAGCGAGCACCGGGGAGCTGTTTTTT.

The V gene is TRBV28, the J gene TRBJ2-7; D not resolved. Per germline, CDR1 MDHEN and CDR2 SYDVKM. The CDR3 spans 11 residues. Trimming cost V 3 bases and J 5 bases, with 5 bases left between them. CDR3 sequence (DNA): TGTGCCAGCAGTTTGGAGAACGAGCAGTACTTC. Encoded protein: CASSLENEQYF.

The rearrangement joins TRBV5-1 to TRBJ1-1; 9 nucleotides agree with TRBD1. V shed 5 bases, J shed 4 bases, and the junction held 9 bases outside the gene matches. The CDR3 is 15 amino acids. CDR1 and CDR2 (germline): SGHRS, YFSETQ. The CDR3 DNA follows: TGCGCCAGCAGAGCCGGGACAGGGACGGGCACTGAAGCTTTCTTT. Protein sequence: CASRAGTGTGTEAFF.

The rearrangement uses TRBV7-6 and TRBJ2-1; possibly TRBD1 for D (6 bases). CDR1 and CDR2 (germline): SGHVS, FNYEAQ. This CDR3 is 14 amino acids long. The V end lost 2 bases, the J end lost 6 bases, and 11 bases lay between the germline ends. CDR3 protein: CASSLLLGGNEQFF. CDR3 nucleotide sequence: TGTGCCAGCAGCTTATTGCTAGGGGGCAATGAGCAGTTCTTC.

The chain couples TRBV6-5 to TRBJ2-2; D ambiguous. The ends were cut back, 6 bases at V and 5 bases at J, with 10 bases in the middle. The CDR3 totals 13 residues. CDR1 is MNHEY and CDR2 is SVGAGI in the germline V gene. Here the CDR3 reads CASSLVTTGELFF. CDR3 in DNA: TGTGCCAGCAGCCTAGTTACAACCGGGGAGCTGTTTTTT.

This clone showed up just a few times. This rearrangement joins TRBV6-4 to TRBJ2-3, with TRBD2 identical over 12 bases. The CDR3 length is 15 residues. The J segment lost 4 bases and the V segment lost 4 bases, leaving 3 bases of the junction unmatched. Germline V gene lookup returns CDR1 MRHNA and CDR2 SNTAGT. This CDR3 reads CASSAGTSGPDTQYF. As DNA, the CDR3 is TGTGCCAGCAGTGCCGGGACTAGCGGGCCAGATACGCAGTATTTT.

J is TRBJ1-3 and V is TRBV9; TRBD1 matches 11 bases. With 3 bases clipped from V and 3 bases from J, the junction kept 11 bases outside the gene matches. The germline CDR1 and CDR2 sequences are SGDLS and YYNGEE. This CDR3 region has 18 residues. The CDR3 nucleotides are TGTGCCAGCAGCGCTGGGACAGGGGGTGGTTTATTTGGAAACACCATATATTTT. Translation gives CASSAGTGGGLFGNTIYF.

The rearrangement uses TRBV11-3 and TRBJ2-3, with TRBD2 matching over 8 bases. The V segment lost 5 bases and the J segment 0 bases; nucleotides outside the gene matches: 7. The CDR3 is made up of 16 amino acids. Germline V CDR1 and CDR2: SGHNT, YENEEA. This CDR3 is CASSPRAGASTDTQYF. The DNA of the CDR3 is TGTGCCAGCAGCCCCCGAGCGGGGGCCAGCACAGATACGCAGTATTTT. Full variable domain (rest looked up from reference TRBV11-3 and TRBJ2-3): EAGVVQSPRYKIIEKKQPVAFWCNPISGHNTLYWYLQNLGQGPELLIRYENEEAVDDSQLPKDRFSAERLKGVDSTLKIQPAELGDSAVYLCASSPRAGASTDTQYFGPGTRLTVL.

V is TRBV29-1 and J is TRBJ2-7; 7 bases line up with TRBD1. This CDR3 region has 14 residues. V lost 5 bases and J lost 1; bases outside the gene matches: 8. Germline V gives CDR1 SQVTM, CDR2 ANQGSEA. The DNA for the CDR3 is TGCAGCGTTACCCCCGGACAGGCGTCCTACGAGCAGTACTTC. Translation gives CSVTPGQASYEQYF.

The rearrangement joins TRBV5-4 to TRBJ1-3; a weak D match, TRBD1 (6 bases). Germline CDR1 reads SGHNT; CDR2 reads YYREEE (reference sequence). V dropped 3 bases and J dropped 0 bases, with 13 bases sitting between them. The CDR3 has 16 residues. The CDR3 DNA reads TGTGCCAGCAGCTGGGGGGGGCAGAACTCTGGAAACACCATATATTTT. Protein sequence: CASSWGGQNSGNTIYF.

This chain links TRBV9 with TRBJ1-1, with 7 bases fitting TRBD1. Trimming cost V 5 bases and J 4 bases; bases outside gene matches: 5. This CDR3 region has 13 residues. Germline V gene data show CDR1 as SGDLS and CDR2 as YYNGEE. The CDR3 sequence is CASRAQGPTEAFF. CDR3 DNA sequence: TGTGCCAGCAGGGCACAGGGGCCCACTGAAGCTTTCTTT. The full variable domain, with the rest looked up from reference TRBV9 and TRBJ1-1, is DSGVTQTPKHLITATGQRVTLRCSPRSGDLSVYWYQQSLDQGLQFLIQYYNGEERAKGNILERFSAQQFPDLHSELNLSSLELGDSALYFCASRAQGPTEAFFGQGTRLTVV.

This chain links TRBV7-2 with TRBJ2-7, with a tentative D call TRBD1 (6 bases). Trimming left V 1 base short and J 4 bases short, with 11 bases between. The germline V gene has CDR1 SGHTA and CDR2 FQGNSA. This CDR3 is built from 14 residues. The CDR3 protein is CASSLGGQKYEQYF. CDR3 sequence (DNA): TGTGCCAGCAGCTTAGGAGGACAGAAGTACGAGCAGTACTTC.